This T cell receptor beta chain appears in the sequencing data of a study of yellow fever vaccine responses in identical twins. The study's findings and limits: Each twin's T cell response to the vaccine was reported to look partly convergent and partly personalized.

CDR3 length: 16 residues. V lost 4 bases, J lost 3 bases, and 17 bases lay in between. CDR1 is SEHNR and CDR2 is FQNEAQ in the germline V gene (reference sequence). A word on this clonotype: The antigen remains undetermined.

TCRdb redid the calling of the RT-PCR reads with MiXCR, one entry per CDR3 protein. The data contain about 19,000 distinct CDR3 sequences, about two thirds of them singletons. The rearrangement uses TRBV7-9 and TRBJ2-3, with D possibly being TRBD1 or TRBD2 (5 bases each). The specimen was T cells from blood (PBMCs), unsorted or a sorted subset (not recorded which), collected before or after yellow fever vaccination (not recorded which). This clonotype originated in a woman under 30 who received the yellow fever vaccine. CDR3 region: CASSSWTAGSTDTQYF. CDR3 in DNA: TGTGCCAGCAGCTCCTGGACGGCAGGGAGTACAGATACGCAGTATTTT. Full variable domain (remainder filled in from reference TRBV7-9 and TRBJ2-3): DTGVSQNPRHKITKRGQNVTFRCDPISEHNRLYWYRQTLGQGPEFLTYFQNEAQLEKSRLLSDRFSAERPKGSFSTLEIQRTEQGDSAMYLCASSSWTAGSTDTQYFGPGTRLTVL.